Below, 13 T cell receptor beta chains from the same sample are listed, as sequenced in a study of blood T cell repertoires in COVID-19. TCRdb's table, derived via immunoSEQ multiplex PCR, lists solely in-frame clones and lacks some. This sample yields 300,000 to 350,000 clones, of which roughly 89% are seen a single time; around 9% belongs to the top ten. Sequencing was carried out using PBMCs or T cells enriched from blood (not recorded which). Receptors were obtained from a woman aged 18-29 years who had recovered from COVID-19.

The chain links TRBV4-1 to TRBJ2-2, with a possible D match to TRBD1 (6 bases). Germline-derived CDR1 and CDR2 are MGHRA and YSYEKL. V gave up 2 bases and J gave up 1 base, with 14 bases separating them. The CDR3 has 17 residues. CDR3 protein: CASSQNPGAQNTGELFF. The DNA of the CDR3 is TGCGCCAGCAGCCAAAATCCAGGGGCCCAGAACACCGGGGAGCTGTTTTTT.

The chain recombines TRBV5-6 with TRBJ1-1; D gene unclear. The CDR3 is 14 residues long. The V and J ends lost 0 bases and 3 bases respectively, with 9 bases between them. Germline values: CDR1 SGHDT, CDR2 YYEEEE. DNA of the CDR3: TGTGCCAGCAGCTTGGTGGCCAGGTACACTGAAGCTTTCTTT. Translating it yields CASSLVARYTEAFF.

This clone appeared a single time. The chain has TRBV20-1 and TRBJ2-3, with TRBD2 matching over 13 bases. This CDR3 spans 16 amino acids. The germline gives CDR1 DFQATT, CDR2 SNEGSKA (reference sequence). V shed 3 bases, J shed 2 bases, and the junction held 5 bases outside the gene matches. The chain's CDR3 is CSASAGTSGITDTQYF. The CDR3 DNA reads TGCAGTGCTAGTGCCGGGACTAGCGGGATCACAGATACGCAGTATTTT.

The V gene is TRBV5-6, the J gene TRBJ2-2, with D maybe TRBD1 (7 bases). Per germline, CDR1 SGHDT and CDR2 YYEEEE. Trimming removed 2 bases at V and 9 bases at J, with 11 bases between. The CDR3 length is 13 residues. The CDR3 DNA reads as TGTGCCAGCAGCTTTGGAGGGGGCAGGGAGCTGTTTTTT. It translates to CASSFGGGRELFF.

The chain has TRBV27 and TRBJ1-2, with 8 bases matching TRBD1. J gave up 4 bases and V 2 bases, and 6 bases lay outside the gene matches. Germline lookup yields CDR1 MNHEY and CDR2 SMNVEV (reference sequence). This CDR3 has 15 residues. This CDR3 is CASSLDMGTGYGYTF. CDR3 sequence (DNA): TGTGCCAGCAGTTTAGATATGGGGACAGGCTATGGCTACACCTTC.

The chain carries TRBV5-1 and TRBJ2-4; D unresolved. V lost 0 bases, J lost 1 base, and 11 bases lay in between. Germline-derived CDR1 and CDR2 are SGHRS and YFSETQ. The CDR3 length is 16 residues. CDR3 nucleotide sequence: TGCGCCAGCAGCTTGGATGGTGGGCCTGCCAAAAACATTCAGTACTTC. Translating it yields CASSLDGGPAKNIQYF.

The chain carries TRBV10-3 and TRBJ1-3; 7 bases are shared with TRBD1. Germline V gene sequence: CDR1 ENHRY, CDR2 SYGVKD. Trimming took 6 bases from V and 4 from J; bases not matched to a gene: 6. The CDR3 extends over 14 amino acids. CDR3 amino acids: CAIRETGTGNTIYF. CDR3 nucleotide sequence: TGTGCCATCAGAGAGACAGGGACGGGAAACACCATATATTTT.

This clone turned up a few times. The V and J genes are TRBV6-4 and TRBJ2-5; D possibly corresponds to TRBD1 (6 bases). The CDR3 totals 13 residues. Germline values: CDR1 MRHNA, CDR2 SNTAGT. Trimming removed 6 bases at V and 5 bases at J, with 13 bases between. In DNA, the CDR3 is TGTGCCAGCAGCAGGACAGAATCCGAGACCCAGTACTTC. Protein: CASSRTESETQYF.

This chain uses TRBV6-4 with TRBJ2-1, with a possible D match to TRBD1 (6 bases). V was cut by 8 bases and J by 5 bases, with 22 bases left in between. From germline, CDR1 is MRHNA and CDR2 SNTAGT. CDR3 length: 16 residues. The chain's CDR3 is CASSALTGQKNNEQFF. CDR3 nucleotides: TGTGCCAGCTCCGCCCTTACAGGACAGAAGAACAATGAGCAGTTCTTC.

This clone was seen a few times. V gene TRBV19 combines with J gene TRBJ1-1; the D gene is possibly TRBD1 (5 bases). V gave up 3 bases and J gave up 5 bases, with 19 bases separating them. This CDR3 comprises 16 residues. Germline-derived CDR1 and CDR2 are LNHDA and SQIVND (reference sequence). This CDR3 is CASSIGLREDRTEAFF. DNA of the CDR3: TGTGCCAGTAGTATTGGTCTCAGGGAAGATAGGACTGAAGCTTTCTTT.

This chain uses TRBV4-2 with TRBJ2-7, with D possibly being TRBD2 (6 bases). V was pared by 1 base and J by 3 bases, with 22 bases between. Per the germline V gene, CDR1 is LGHNA and CDR2 is YNFKEQ. The CDR3 runs 18 residues. Written as DNA, the CDR3 is TGTGCCAGCAGCCAAGGGGGAGGCGGGACCTACTCGCTCTACGAGCAGTACTTC. It specifies CASSQGGGGTYSLYEQYF.

The chain couples TRBV9 to TRBJ1-2; 8 nucleotides line up with TRBD1. CDR1 and CDR2 (germline): SGDLS, YYNGEE. The CDR3 extends over 15 amino acids. J was trimmed by 4 bases and V by 4 bases; bases with no gene match: 9. This chain's CDR3 is CASSPRTGFVYGYTF. As DNA, the CDR3 is TGTGCCAGCAGCCCCCGGACAGGGTTCGTCTATGGCTACACCTTC. The whole variable domain, filled in from reference TRBV9 and TRBJ1-2, reads DSGVTQTPKHLITATGQRVTLRCSPRSGDLSVYWYQQSLDQGLQFLIQYYNGEERAKGNILERFSAQQFPDLHSELNLSSLELGDSALYFCASSPRTGFVYGYTFGSGTRLTVV.

In DNA, the CDR3 is TGTGCCAGCAGTCCCATTCCAGGGACATACGAGCAGTACTTC. The encoded protein is CASSPIPGTYEQYF. The chain links TRBV28 to TRBJ2-7; the D gene is possibly TRBD1 (6 bases). CDR3 length: 14 amino acids. V dropped 5 bases and J dropped 4 bases, with 15 bases sitting between them. Germline loops: CDR1 MDHEN, CDR2 SYDVKM.